These 26 T cell receptor beta chains were sequenced from one sample in a study of beta chain features in type 1 diabetes. Study-wide results and limits: In all four CD4+ subsets, TCRB CDR3 length was significantly, moderately reduced in type 1 diabetes.

These receptors have no known antigen. Expressed TCRB transcripts got sequenced, as all isolated RNA was reverse transcribed. TCRdb keeps only in-frame clones here, not all; method: immunoSEQ multiplex PCR. The table shows over 200,000 clones, with roughly 11% occurring only once. Sequencing input: naive CD4+ T cells from blood. All receptors derive from a man aged 25 to 45 with type 1 diabetes.

V and J are TRBV7-9 and TRBJ1-1; possibly TRBD1 for D (6 bases). Germline V gene sequence: CDR1 SEHNR, CDR2 FQNEAQ (reference sequence). This CDR3 is 15 amino acids long. V was clipped by 5 bases and J by 0 bases, with 13 bases between them. This chain's CDR3 is CASSLGTHMNTEAFF. The CDR3 region has the DNA TGTGCCAGCAGCCTCGGGACACATATGAACACTGAAGCTTTCTTT.

This rearrangement joins TRBV7-6 to TRBJ2-7; a weak D match, TRBD2 (5 bases). Trimming cost V 1 base and J 6 bases, with 19 bases left between them. The CDR3 covers 16 residues. Germline lookup yields CDR1 SGHVS and CDR2 FNYEAQ. The chain's CDR3 is CASSLVYRASRGEQYF. In nucleotides, the CDR3 is TGTGCCAGCAGCTTAGTGTATAGGGCTAGCCGGGGCGAGCAGTACTTC.

The V and J genes are TRBV5-1 and TRBJ2-3; 7 bases are a match to TRBD1. Germline CDR1 SGHRS, CDR2 YFSETQ. The CDR3 extends over 14 amino acids. V trimming: 2 bases; J trimming: 4 bases; junction bases outside the gene matches: 4. CDR3 region: CASSFRGGPDTQYF. The CDR3, as DNA: TGCGCCAGCAGCTTTAGAGGGGGCCCAGATACGCAGTATTTT.

This clone was counted between two and nine times. The V and J genes are TRBV28 and TRBJ2-7, with TRBD1 as a possible D gene (6 bases). CDR1 is MDHEN and CDR2 is SYDVKM in the germline V gene. This CDR3 is built from 14 residues. V lost 1 base to trimming and J lost 5 bases, with 12 bases between them. CDR3 nucleotide sequence: TGTGCCAGCAGTTTATCGCAGGGGCGGAACGAGCAGTACTTC. Translating it yields CASSLSQGRNEQYF.

This clone was found a few times. This CDR3 is also generated by other DNA sequences in the sample. The rearrangement uses TRBV29-1 and TRBJ1-1; TRBD1 is a possible D gene (6 bases). Trimming took off 7 bases at V and 0 bases at J, with 12 bases between the two ends. Germline CDR1 is SQVTM and CDR2 is ANQGSEA. This CDR3 is built from 13 residues. The DNA of the CDR3 is TGCAGCGCCTTGGGACAAATGAACACTGAAGCTTTCTTT. Translation: CSALGQMNTEAFF.

The CDR3 here is CASSFPGGTDTQYF. The CDR3 region has the DNA TGTGCCAGCAGCTTCCCAGGGGGCACAGATACGCAGTATTTT. This chain joins TRBV5-4 and TRBJ2-3; tentatively, D is TRBD1 (6 bases). This CDR3 comprises 14 residues. Trimming left V 2 bases short and J 1 base short, with 8 bases between. Germline V gene lookup returns CDR1 SGHNT and CDR2 YYREEE (reference sequence).

This clone was observed a handful of times. The chain combines TRBV9 with TRBJ1-2, with 10 positions matching TRBD1. V lost 6 bases, J lost 5 bases, and 7 bases stayed unmatched. The CDR3 runs 14 residues. Germline V gives CDR1 SGDLS, CDR2 YYNGEE. The CDR3 loop is CASTLTGGKYGYTF. CDR3 DNA: TGTGCCAGCACCTTGACAGGGGGCAAATATGGCTACACCTTC.

This clone was observed a few times. The V gene is TRBV5-1, the J gene TRBJ2-1, with D possibly being TRBD1 (5 bases). The CDR3 runs 13 residues. The germline V gene encodes CDR1 SGHRS and CDR2 YFSETQ. V was clipped by 2 bases and J by 12 bases, with 15 bases between them. The CDR3 DNA is TGCGCCAGCAGCTTTTTTAGGGGCCCGGGGCAGTTCTTC. As protein: CASSFFRGPGQFF. The complete variable domain, with remaining parts taken from reference TRBV5-1 and TRBJ2-1, reads KAGVTQTPRYLIKTRGQQVTLSCSPISGHRSVSWYQQTPGQGLQFLFEYFSETQRNKGNFPGRFSGRQFSNSRSEMNVSTLELGDSALYLCASSFFRGPGQFFGPGTRLTVL.

With respect to this clone: The same CDR3 is also encoded by other DNA sequences in this sample. The chain couples TRBV6-5 to TRBJ1-5, with D possibly matching TRBD1 (5 bases). V was trimmed by 0 bases and J by 2 bases, leaving 8 bases between them. The CDR3 runs to 15 residues. Germline CDR1 and CDR2: MNHEY and SVGAGI. CDR3 DNA: TGTGCCAGCAGTTACTCGAGCAGGGGCAATCAGCCCCAGCATTTT. Protein sequence: CASSYSSRGNQPQHF.

This clone was recorded a few times. The rearrangement links TRBV29-1 to TRBJ1-1; D is unresolved. Germline V gene data show CDR1 as SQVTM and CDR2 as ANQGSEA. The germline V and J ends were trimmed by 8 bases and 0 bases, with 16 bases remaining between them. The CDR3 is made up of 14 amino acids. CDR3 protein: CSTGRGQMNTEAFF. DNA for the CDR3: TGCAGCACCGGGCGCGGGCAGATGAACACTGAAGCTTTCTTT.

This chain links TRBV18 with TRBJ1-5, with D tentatively TRBD1 (5 bases). Per the germline V gene, CDR1 is KGHSH and CDR2 is LQKENI. Trimming pared 0 bases from V and 2 bases from J, leaving 14 bases between. CDR3 length: 17 amino acids. The CDR3 DNA sequence: TGTGCCAGCTCACCACCGAGCCAGGGCTCTCGCAATCAGCCCCAGCATTTT. Its protein is CASSPPSQGSRNQPQHF.

Only a few counts were recorded for this clone. The chain couples TRBV28 to TRBJ1-2, with 9 nucleotides matching TRBD1. The germline CDR1 and CDR2 sequences are MDHEN and SYDVKM. Trimming at V came to 5 bases and at J to 2 bases, leaving 3 bases not matched to a gene. CDR3 length: 14 residues. The CDR3 sequence is CASSEGQGNYGYTF. The DNA for the CDR3 is TGTGCCAGCAGTGAAGGACAGGGGAACTATGGCTACACCTTC.

This clone was picked up a small number of times. This chain connects TRBV18 to TRBJ2-3, with D possibly being TRBD2 (5 bases). CDR3 length equals 15 residues. The germline V gene encodes CDR1 KGHSH and CDR2 LQKENI. Trimming left V 9 bases short and J 0 bases short, with 16 bases between. The CDR3 protein is CASTHASGSTDTQYF. As DNA, the CDR3 is TGTGCCAGTACTCATGCGAGCGGTAGCACAGATACGCAGTATTTT.

This clone was detected a few times. The chain uses TRBV2 and TRBJ1-2; weak D call: TRBD1 (5 bases). The CDR3 has 15 residues. V was clipped by 2 bases and J by 8 bases, with 18 bases between them. Germline CDR1 is SNHLY and CDR2 is FYNNEI. This chain's CDR3 is CASSEFSAGTMGYTF. CDR3 nucleotide sequence: TGTGCCAGCAGTGAATTTAGTGCAGGGACTATGGGCTACACCTTC.

V gene TRBV20-1 combines with J gene TRBJ2-5; 8 bases align to TRBD1. The CDR3 is 11 residues long. V dropped 8 bases and J dropped 5; count of bases not matched to a gene: 4. Germline V lookup: CDR1 DFQATT, CDR2 SNEGSKA (reference sequence). The CDR3 nucleotides read TGCAGTCCAGGGGGCGGCGAGACCCAGTACTTC. Its protein product is CSPGGGETQYF.

This chain connects TRBV6-6 to TRBJ2-1, with 7 bases aligning to TRBD1. The CDR3 is 15 amino acids. The ends lost 2 bases at V and 7 bases at J; junction bases unmatched: 8. CDR1 is MNHNY and CDR2 is SVGAGI in the germline V gene (reference sequence). The CDR3 DNA reads TGTGCCAGCAGTTACCAGACAGGGTCGGAGAATGAGCAGTTCTTC. Translated, it gives CASSYQTGSENEQFF.

This clone occurred a few times. The chain has TRBV28 and TRBJ2-3; D is perhaps TRBD2 (5 bases). This CDR3 has 15 amino acids. Trimming shortened V by 5 bases and J by 3 bases, and 15 bases separated the two germline ends. The germline gives CDR1 MDHEN, CDR2 SYDVKM. CDR3 region: CASSRADLATDTQYF. The CDR3, as DNA: TGTGCCAGCAGTCGGGCGGACTTAGCTACAGATACGCAGTATTTT.

This clone was seen more than once but under ten times. CDR3 sequence reads: CASSLEGQSDTQYF. In DNA form, the CDR3 reads TGCGCCAGCAGCTTGGAGGGACAGTCAGATACGCAGTATTTT. V is TRBV5-1 and J is TRBJ2-3, with 7 bases lining up with TRBD1. The J segment lost 4 bases and the V segment lost 0 bases, leaving 2 bases of the junction unmatched. The CDR3 spans 14 residues. From germline, CDR1 is SGHRS and CDR2 YFSETQ.

This clone showed up just a few times. The V and J genes are TRBV6-5 and TRBJ1-4; no clear D gene. This CDR3 contains 13 residues. The germline V gene has CDR1 MNHEY and CDR2 SVGAGI. Trimming shortened V by 6 bases and J by 8 bases, and 13 bases separated the two germline ends. The CDR3 nucleotides read TGTGCCAGCAGGGCAAGACTCGGGGAAAAACTGTTTTTT. This translates into CASRARLGEKLFF.

This clone was found a few times. This rearrangement joins TRBV28 to TRBJ1-2; 9 bases match TRBD1. Germline-derived CDR1 and CDR2 are MDHEN and SYDVKM. Trimming at V came to 6 bases and at J to 7 bases, leaving 6 bases not matched to a gene. The CDR3 totals 13 residues. Written as DNA, the CDR3 is TGTGCCAGCAGCCCGGGACAGGGAGGTGGCTACACCTTC. It translates to CASSPGQGGGYTF.

This clone was seen more than once but under ten times. This sequence joins TRBV9 and TRBJ1-2; D may be TRBD1 (5 bases). The CDR3 contains 14 residues. Germline V gene lookup returns CDR1 SGDLS and CDR2 YYNGEE. Trimming pared 4 bases from V and 5 bases from J, leaving 15 bases between. The CDR3: CASSTRWSGYGYTF. The CDR3 bases are TGTGCCAGCAGCACCCGCTGGTCAGGGTATGGCTACACCTTC.

This clone was seen a few times. The V call is TRBV5-1, the J call TRBJ2-5; 10 bases align to TRBD2. Germline assignment: CDR1 SGHRS and CDR2 YFSETQ. The CDR3 is made up of 14 amino acids. V lost 3 bases to trimming and J lost 3 bases; unmatched junction nucleotides: 2. The DNA of the CDR3 is TGCGCCAGCAGCTATCTAGCGGGGGAAGAGACCCAGTACTTC. This encodes CASSYLAGEETQYF.

Concerning this clone itself: Other DNA sequences within the sample encode an identical CDR3. The genes are TRBV5-4 and TRBJ1-2, with 7 bases identical to TRBD1. CDR3 length equals 14 residues. Germline values: CDR1 SGHNT, CDR2 YYREEE (reference sequence). Losses at the gene ends were 3 bases for V and 0 bases for J; bases not matched to a gene: 2. CDR3 sequence reads: CASSSQGTNYGYTF. CDR3 DNA: TGTGCCAGCAGCTCACAGGGGACTAACTATGGCTACACCTTC.

The J gene is TRBJ1-3, the V gene TRBV11-2; D gene ambiguous. The CDR3 spans 17 residues. V was pared by 3 bases and J by 0 bases, with 15 bases between. Germline-derived CDR1 and CDR2 are SGHAT and FQNNGV. The CDR3 reads CASSLRISESSGNTIYF. CDR3 nucleotide sequence: TGTGCCAGCAGCTTGCGAATAAGTGAGAGCTCTGGAAACACCATATATTTT. Full variable domain (outside the CDR3, taken from reference TRBV11-2 and TRBJ1-3): EAGVAQSPRYKIIEKRQSVAFWCNPISGHATLYWYQQILGQGPKLLIQFQNNGVVDDSQLPKDRFSAERLKGVDSTLKIQPAKLEDSAVYLCASSLRISESSGNTIYFGEGSWLTVV.

This chain uses TRBV7-6 with TRBJ1-2, with TRBD1 matching 9 bases. Germline-derived CDR1 and CDR2 are SGHVS and FNYEAQ. V trimming: 5 bases; J trimming: 7 bases; junction bases outside the gene matches: 5. The CDR3 has 13 residues. The CDR3 DNA reads as TGTGCCAGCAGCCCGGGACAGGGAACTGGCTACACCTTC. Translation: CASSPGQGTGYTF.

This clone was counted between two and nine times. The rearrangement uses TRBV18 and TRBJ1-2; 11 bases match TRBD1. Looked up from germline, CDR1 is KGHSH and CDR2 is LQKENI. The CDR3 runs 14 residues. The V and J ends lost 3 bases and 6 bases, in that order; junction bases with no gene match: 3. The CDR3 DNA reads TGTGCCAGCTCACCGCCGGGACAGGGGGATGGCTACACCTTC. Protein: CASSPPGQGDGYTF.